Below, one T cell receptor (beta chain) is given with its context. This specimen comes from a study of shared clonotypes between healthy human individuals. Profiled with immunoSEQ multiplex PCR; TCRdb holds only in-frame clones, not every one. The sample includes 2,500,000 or so clones, approximately 92% of them seen just once. The sequence came from a man aged 18 to 29 in good health. What was sequenced was naive CD4+ T cells sorted from blood. Subset of the sample: CD45RA+ positively selected.

CDR3 nucleotides: TGTGCCGGAGGGCGACAGGTCGACACCGGGGAGCTGTTTTTT. The encoded protein is CAGGRQVDTGELFF. The genes are TRBV2 and TRBJ2-2, with D possibly being TRBD1 or TRBD2 (6 bases each). The CDR3 length is 14 residues. V was clipped by 11 bases and J by 3 bases, with 16 bases between them. The germline CDR1 and CDR2 sequences are SNHLY and FYNNEI.